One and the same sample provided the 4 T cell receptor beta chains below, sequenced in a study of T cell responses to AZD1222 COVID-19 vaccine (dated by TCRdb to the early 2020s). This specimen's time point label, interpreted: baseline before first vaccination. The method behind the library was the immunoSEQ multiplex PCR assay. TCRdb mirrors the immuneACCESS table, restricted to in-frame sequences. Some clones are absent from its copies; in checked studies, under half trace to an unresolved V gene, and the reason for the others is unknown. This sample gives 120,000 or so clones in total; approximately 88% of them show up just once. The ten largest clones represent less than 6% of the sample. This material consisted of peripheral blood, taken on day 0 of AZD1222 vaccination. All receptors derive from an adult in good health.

The DNA of the CDR3 is TGTGCCAGCAGTCGCAGGAATAGCAATCAGCCCCAGCATTTT. This encodes CASSRRNSNQPQHF. This sequence joins TRBV5-8 and TRBJ1-5, with D hard to call. Germline CDR1 and CDR2: SGHTS and YDEGEE. The V end lost 5 bases, the J end lost 0 bases, and 9 bases lay between the germline ends. The CDR3 totals 14 residues.

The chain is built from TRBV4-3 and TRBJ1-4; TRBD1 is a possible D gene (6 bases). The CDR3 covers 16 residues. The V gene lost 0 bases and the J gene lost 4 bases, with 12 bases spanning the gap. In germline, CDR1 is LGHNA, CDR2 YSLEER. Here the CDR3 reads CASSQDWGAGNEKLFF. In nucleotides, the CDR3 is TGCGCCAGCAGCCAAGATTGGGGGGCAGGTAATGAAAAACTGTTTTTT.

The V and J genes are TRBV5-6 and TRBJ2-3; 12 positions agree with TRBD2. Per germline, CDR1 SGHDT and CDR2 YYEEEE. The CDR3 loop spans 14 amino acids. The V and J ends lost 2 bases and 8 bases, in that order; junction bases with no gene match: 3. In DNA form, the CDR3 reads TGTGCCAGCAGCTTACTAGCGGGGGGAGGTACGCAGTATTTT. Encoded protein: CASSLLAGGGTQYF.

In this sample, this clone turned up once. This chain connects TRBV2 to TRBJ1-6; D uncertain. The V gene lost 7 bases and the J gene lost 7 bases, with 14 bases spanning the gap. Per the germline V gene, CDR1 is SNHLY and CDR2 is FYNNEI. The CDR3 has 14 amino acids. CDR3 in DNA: TGTGCCAGCAACGAGCGGACGGTGAATTCACCCCTCCACTTT. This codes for CASNERTVNSPLHF.